This T cell receptor beta chain originates from a study of shared clonotypes between healthy human individuals. Study conclusions and caveats: Rarefaction showed sorted-subset sequencing was incomplete despite large depth. With a handful of donors compared, 4.5% to 6.5% of naive CD4 clonotypes were shared. What naive subsets generally showed was a larger estimated richness than memory subsets showed.

Positively selected for CCR7, the CD45RO-negative cells used as naive CD8 cells excluded terminally differentiated effector memory CD45RA+ cells. The CDR3 has 15 residues. The germline V gene has CDR1 SGDLS and CDR2 YYNGEE. Trimming stripped 0 bases from V and 1 base from J, with 11 bases between. Notes on this clone: Its antigen is not known.

The method was immunoSEQ multiplex PCR; TCRdb's version includes in-frame clones alone and lacks a portion of them. The sample has under 600,000 clones, 95% to 98% seen once. Material for sequencing was naive CD8+ T cells sorted from blood. This sequence was found in a man aged 30 to 45 in good health. V and J are TRBV9 and TRBJ2-7; D tentatively fits TRBD1 or TRBD2 (5 bases each). CDR3 sequence (DNA): TGTGCCAGCAGCGTAGGGCGGTGGGGGTCCTACGAGCAGTACTTC. This encodes CASSVGRWGSYEQYF.